A single sample gave rise to the 23 T cell receptor beta chains below, sequenced in a study of early T cells in non-severe SARS-CoV-2 infection. TCRdb processed the 5' RACE reads anew with MiXCR; each CDR3 protein has one entry. The table has around 67,000 distinct CDR3 sequences, roughly 11% seen once. This specimen consisted of whole blood, obtained at baseline. All receptors derive from an adult who was a healthcare worker with PCR-confirmed SARS-CoV-2 infection or an uninfected control (not recorded which).

The rearrangement joins TRBV30 to TRBJ2-1, with 8 bases fitting TRBD1. CDR1 GTSNPN and CDR2 SVGIG come from the germline V gene (reference sequence). V shed 5 bases and J 7 bases; nucleotides not matched to a gene: 10. There are 14 residues in the CDR3. CDR3 loop: CAWENGQGRNEQFF. The CDR3 nucleotides are TGTGCCTGGGAAAATGGACAGGGAAGGAATGAGCAGTTCTTC.

In its sample, this clonotype was seen many times. V gene TRBV11-2 combines with J gene TRBJ1-1, with D perhaps matching TRBD1 (5 bases). This CDR3 has 14 residues. Looked up from germline, CDR1 is SGHAT and CDR2 is FQNNGV. The ends were cut back, 1 base at V and 4 bases at J, with 10 bases in the middle. The CDR3 spells CASSLARVVTEAFF. The DNA of the CDR3 is TGTGCCAGCAGCTTAGCCAGGGTGGTCACTGAAGCTTTCTTT.

The CDR3 DNA reads as TGTGCCAGCAGACACGGGACAGGGGTAGATAGGGCTTTCTTT. Amino acid sequence: CASRHGTGVDRAFF. The J gene is TRBJ1-1, the V gene TRBV27; 10 nucleotides agree with TRBD1. The CDR3 has 14 residues. Trimming cost V 6 bases and J 11 bases; bases outside gene matches: 12. The V gene's germline CDR1 is MNHEY and CDR2 SMNVEV (reference sequence).

The chain employs TRBV20-1 and TRBJ2-7; weak D call: TRBD1 (5 bases). V lost 6 bases and J lost 3, with 9 bases in between. Per germline, CDR1 DFQATT and CDR2 SNEGSKA (reference sequence). The CDR3 extends over 11 amino acids. The CDR3, as DNA: TGCAGTGCCACAGGCGGCTACGAGCAGTACTTC. It translates to CSATGGYEQYF.

Many counts were recorded for this clonotype. The chain joins TRBV23-1 to TRBJ2-1; the D gene is possibly TRBD1 (6 bases). TRBV23-1 is an open reading frame, and its role is uncertain. The V end was cut by 6 bases, the J end by 12 bases, with 21 bases between. This CDR3 is 14 amino acids long. The CDR3 reads CASSHQGHIPVQFF. For the CDR3, the DNA is TGCGCCAGCAGCCACCAGGGGCATATCCCCGTGCAGTTCTTC.

V is TRBV12-3 or TRBV12-4 and J is TRBJ2-1; TRBD2 agrees at 11 bases. The CDR3 covers 17 residues. V lost 2 bases and J lost 5; bases outside the gene matches: 8. Written as DNA, the CDR3 is TGTGCCAGCAGTTTATATCTGGGACTAGCGGATGACAATGAGCAGTTCTTC. Residues: CASSLYLGLADDNEQFF.

This clonotype was detected a few times. The genes are TRBV23-1 and TRBJ1-5; TRBD1 matches at 10 bases. TRBV23-1 is flagged as an ORF with uncertain function. There are 17 residues in the CDR3. V trimming: 0 bases; J trimming: 4 bases; junction bases outside the gene matches: 6. The CDR3 DNA reads as TGCGCCAGCAGTCAATCATTAGGGACAGGGGAGAATCAGCCCCAGCATTTT. It translates to CASSQSLGTGENQPQHF.

This clonotype was counted ten times or more. The chain joins TRBV7-9 to TRBJ1-6; 7 nucleotides line up with TRBD1. Per the germline V gene, CDR1 is SEHNR and CDR2 is FQNEAQ (reference sequence). The CDR3 length is 16 residues. Trimming cost V 5 bases and J 7 bases; bases outside gene matches: 11. CDR3 sequence (DNA): TGTGCCAGCAGCCCAACACGGGGACAGAGAAATTCACCCCTCCACTTT. It translates to CASSPTRGQRNSPLHF.

This sequence joins TRBV12-5 and TRBJ1-1; no definite D call. The CDR3 runs 13 residues. Trimming stripped 2 bases from V and 3 bases from J, with 7 bases between. Germline values: CDR1 LGHNT, CDR2 FRNRAP. The chain's CDR3 is CASGLIGDTEAFF. CDR3 DNA sequence: TGTGCTAGTGGTTTGATAGGAGACACTGAAGCTTTCTTT.

This chain links TRBV5-6 with TRBJ1-2, with 7 positions matching TRBD1. With V trimmed by 0 bases and J by 2 bases, 4 bases remained unmatched. Germline values: CDR1 SGHDT, CDR2 YYEEEE. This CDR3 has 15 residues. CDR3 DNA: TGTGCCAGCAGCTTGGGGTCGACAGGGAACTATGGCTACACCTTC. It encodes CASSLGSTGNYGYTF.

The rearrangement joins TRBV25-1 to TRBJ2-4, with TRBD1 matching over 7 bases. The CDR3 extends over 14 amino acids. The ends lost 6 bases at V and 2 bases at J; junction bases unmatched: 4. Looked up from germline, CDR1 is MGHDK and CDR2 is SYGVNS. CDR3 DNA: TGTGCCAGCAGGGAACAGGGGACCAAAAACATTCAGTACTTC. Amino acid sequence: CASREQGTKNIQYF.

The chain recombines TRBV6-2 or TRBV6-3 with TRBJ1-5; possibly TRBD1 for D (5 bases). The CDR3 consists of 18 residues. Trimming took 5 bases from V and 7 from J, leaving 27 bases between them. Germline lookup yields CDR1 MNHEY and CDR2 SVGEGT. CDR3 protein: CASSPLRSGHGWEQPQHF. As DNA, the CDR3 is TGTGCCAGCAGTCCATTAAGGTCCGGACACGGATGGGAGCAGCCCCAGCATTTT.

This clonotype was recorded many times. The genes are TRBV7-6 and TRBJ2-1; D may match TRBD1 or TRBD2 (6 bases each). Germline V gene lookup returns CDR1 SGHVS and CDR2 FNYEAQ. The CDR3 contains 15 residues. Trimming pared 4 bases from V and 9 bases from J, leaving 19 bases between. The CDR3 protein is CASSSVRGEVAEQFF. The CDR3 nucleotides are TGTGCCAGCAGCTCAGTGAGGGGGGAGGTAGCTGAGCAGTTCTTC.

In this sample, this clonotype turned up a few times. The chain combines TRBV20-1 with TRBJ2-3; perhaps D is TRBD1 or TRBD2 (5 bases each). Germline V CDR1 and CDR2: DFQATT, SNEGSKA (reference sequence). Trimming pared 3 bases from V and 1 base from J, leaving 11 bases between. This CDR3 is built from 14 residues. The CDR3 sequence is CSASEGPRTDTQYF. CDR3 DNA sequence: TGCAGTGCTAGTGAGGGGCCCCGCACAGATACGCAGTATTTT.

V gene TRBV5-1 combines with J gene TRBJ2-3; 7 nucleotides match TRBD1. CDR3 length: 15 residues. J gave up 2 bases and V 4 bases, and 7 bases lay outside the gene matches. Germline loops: CDR1 SGHRS, CDR2 YFSETQ. DNA for the CDR3: TGCGCCAGCAGCGAGGACAGGCCACCCACAGATACGCAGTATTTT. The encoded protein is CASSEDRPPTDTQYF.

V is TRBV6-6 and J is TRBJ1-6, with unresolved D. This CDR3 has 14 residues. V shed 2 bases and J shed 9 bases, with 11 bases lying between them. Germline V gene lookup returns CDR1 MNHNY and CDR2 SVGAGI (reference sequence). CDR3 residues: CASSYGTAGSPLHF. Here the CDR3 DNA reads TGTGCCAGCAGTTACGGTACAGCTGGTTCACCCCTCCACTTT.

About this clonotype itself: Possible read error: a much larger clone is one base away. This chain joins TRBV7-2 and TRBJ2-7; 7 bases fit TRBD1. V trimming: 5 bases; J trimming: 6 bases; junction bases outside the gene matches: 10. This CDR3 contains 14 residues. Germline assignment: CDR1 SGHTA and CDR2 FQGNSA. The CDR3 loop reads CASSRRDSGGEQYF. CDR3 nucleotide sequence: TGTGCCAGCAGCCGAAGGGACAGTGGGGGCGAGCAGTACTTC.

This clonotype occurred once. A read error may be the cause here, since a much bigger clone is one base away. The rearrangement joins TRBV3-1 to TRBJ2-7; 10 bases match TRBD2. The CDR3 spans 16 residues. CDR1 is LGHDT, CDR2 YNNKEL, per germline (reference sequence). V was pared by 4 bases and J by 3 bases, with 9 bases of the junction left unmatched. CDR3 amino acids: CASSRDETSGLYEQYF. The CDR3 nucleotides are TGTGCCAGCAGCCGAGACGAGACTAGCGGGCTCTACGAGCAGTACTTC.

The chain joins TRBV18 to TRBJ1-4; 7 bases align to TRBD1. Germline CDR1 and CDR2: KGHSH and LQKENI. The CDR3 length is 16 residues. The V and J ends lost 6 bases and 7 bases, in that order; junction bases with no gene match: 14. CDR3 nucleotides: TGTGCCAGCTCTCGTACTCGGACAGGAGGGAGTGAAAAACTGTTTTTT. Protein: CASSRTRTGGSEKLFF.

To note about this clonotype: A much larger clone is a single base away; this may be a read error. This chain links TRBV5-1 with TRBJ2-2; 7 positions agree with TRBD2. Germline V gene sequence: CDR1 SGHRS, CDR2 YFSETQ. This CDR3 comprises 16 residues. In DNA form, the CDR3 reads TGCGCCAGCAGCTTGAGCCCAGCGGGGAACACCGGGGAGCTGGTTTTT. This gives the protein CASSLSPAGNTGELVF. Complete variable domain (other parts from reference TRBV5-1 and TRBJ2-2): KAGVTQTPRYLIKTRGQQVTLSCSPISGHRSVSWYQQTPGQGLQFLFEYFSETQRNKGNFPGRFSGRQFSNSRSEMNVSTLELGDSALYLCASSLSPAGNTGELVFGEGSRLTVL.

This clonotype showed up just a few times. The rearrangement uses TRBV19 and TRBJ2-2; D may be TRBD1 or TRBD2 (7 bases each). The germline gives CDR1 LNHDA, CDR2 SQIVND (reference sequence). The CDR3 contains 16 residues. V was clipped by 5 bases and J by 7 bases, with 20 bases between them. DNA for the CDR3: TGTGCCAGTAGTCCAGGCAGGGGGAGGGAGTTCGGGGAGCTGTTTTTT. Translated: CASSPGRGREFGELFF.

Only a few counts were recorded for this clonotype. The chain joins TRBV28 to TRBJ2-2; 7 nucleotides line up with TRBD1. The trim removed 4 bases at V and 2 bases at J, leaving 7 bases unmatched. The germline V gene has CDR1 MDHEN and CDR2 SYDVKM. This CDR3 is 16 amino acids long. This CDR3 reads CASSSPGQPNTGELFF. The DNA for the CDR3 is TGTGCCAGCAGTTCGCCGGGACAGCCTAACACCGGGGAGCTGTTTTTT.

The rearrangement uses TRBV18 and TRBJ1-1, with a tentative D call TRBD1 (5 bases). This CDR3 has 15 residues. The germline V gene encodes CDR1 KGHSH and CDR2 LQKENI. Between the trimmed V and J ends, which lost 3 bases and 0 bases, there was a span of 11 bases. The CDR3 DNA reads TGTGCCAGCTCACCCCCGACAGTTGTGAACACTGAAGCTTTCTTT. Protein: CASSPPTVVNTEAFF.